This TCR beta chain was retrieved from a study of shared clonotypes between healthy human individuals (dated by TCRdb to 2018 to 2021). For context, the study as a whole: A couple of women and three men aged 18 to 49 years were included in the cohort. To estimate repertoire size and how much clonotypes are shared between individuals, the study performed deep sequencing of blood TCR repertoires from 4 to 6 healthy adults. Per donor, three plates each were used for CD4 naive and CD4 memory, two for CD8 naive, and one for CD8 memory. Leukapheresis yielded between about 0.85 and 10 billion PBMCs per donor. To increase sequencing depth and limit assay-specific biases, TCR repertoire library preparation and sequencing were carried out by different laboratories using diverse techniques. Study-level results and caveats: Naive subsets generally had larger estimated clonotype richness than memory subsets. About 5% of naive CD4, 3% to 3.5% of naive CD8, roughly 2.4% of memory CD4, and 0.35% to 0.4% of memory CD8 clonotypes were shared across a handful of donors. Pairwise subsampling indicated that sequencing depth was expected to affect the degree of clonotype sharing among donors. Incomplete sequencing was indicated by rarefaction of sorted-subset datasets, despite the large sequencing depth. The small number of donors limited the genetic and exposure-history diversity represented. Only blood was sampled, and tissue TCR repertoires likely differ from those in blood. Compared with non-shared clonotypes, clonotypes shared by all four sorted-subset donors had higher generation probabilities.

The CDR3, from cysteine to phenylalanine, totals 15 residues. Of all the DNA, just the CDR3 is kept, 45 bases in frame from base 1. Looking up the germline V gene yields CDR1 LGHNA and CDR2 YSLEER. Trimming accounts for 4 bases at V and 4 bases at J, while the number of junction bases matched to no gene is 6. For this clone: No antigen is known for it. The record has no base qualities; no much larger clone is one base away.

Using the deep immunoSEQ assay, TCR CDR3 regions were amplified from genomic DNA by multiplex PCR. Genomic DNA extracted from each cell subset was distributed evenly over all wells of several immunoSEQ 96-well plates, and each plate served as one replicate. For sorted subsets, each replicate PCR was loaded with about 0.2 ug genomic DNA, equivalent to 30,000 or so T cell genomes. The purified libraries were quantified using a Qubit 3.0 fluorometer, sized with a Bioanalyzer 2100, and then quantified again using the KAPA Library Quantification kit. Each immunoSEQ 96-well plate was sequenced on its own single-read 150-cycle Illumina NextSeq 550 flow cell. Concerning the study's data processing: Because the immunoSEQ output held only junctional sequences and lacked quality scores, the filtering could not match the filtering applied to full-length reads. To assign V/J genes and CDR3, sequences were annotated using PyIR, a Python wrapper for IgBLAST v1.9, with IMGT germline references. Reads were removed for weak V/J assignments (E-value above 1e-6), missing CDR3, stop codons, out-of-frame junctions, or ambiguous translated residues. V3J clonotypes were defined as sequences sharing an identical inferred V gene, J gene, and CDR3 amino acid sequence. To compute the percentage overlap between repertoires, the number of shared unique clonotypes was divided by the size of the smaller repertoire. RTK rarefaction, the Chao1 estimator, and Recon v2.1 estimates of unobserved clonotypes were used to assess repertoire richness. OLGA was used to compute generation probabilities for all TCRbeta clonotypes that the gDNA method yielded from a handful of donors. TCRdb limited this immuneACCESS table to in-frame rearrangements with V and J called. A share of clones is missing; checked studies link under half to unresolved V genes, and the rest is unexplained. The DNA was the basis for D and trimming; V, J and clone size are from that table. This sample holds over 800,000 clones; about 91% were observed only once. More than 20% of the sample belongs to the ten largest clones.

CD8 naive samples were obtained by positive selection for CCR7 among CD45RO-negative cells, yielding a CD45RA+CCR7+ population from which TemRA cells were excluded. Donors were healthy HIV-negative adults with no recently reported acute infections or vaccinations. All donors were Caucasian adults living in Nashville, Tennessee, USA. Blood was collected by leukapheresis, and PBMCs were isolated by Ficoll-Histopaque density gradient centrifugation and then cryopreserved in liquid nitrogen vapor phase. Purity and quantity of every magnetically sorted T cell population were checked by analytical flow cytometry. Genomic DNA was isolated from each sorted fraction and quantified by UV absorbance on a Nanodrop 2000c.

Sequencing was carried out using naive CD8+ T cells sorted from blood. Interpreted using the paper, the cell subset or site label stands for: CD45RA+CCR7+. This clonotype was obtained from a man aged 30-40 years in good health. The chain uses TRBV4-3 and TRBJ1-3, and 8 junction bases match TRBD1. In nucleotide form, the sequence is TGCGCCAGCAGCCCGGGACAGGCGCCAGGAAACACCATATATTTT. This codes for CASSPGQAPGNTIYF.